These 8 T cell receptor beta chains originate from one sample sequenced in a study of human T cells and chemical hapten exposure. TCRdb analysed the RACE reads with MiXCR anew, one entry per CDR3 protein. The sample holds roughly 100,000 distinct CDR3 sequences, more than 10% seen once. Time point in this sample: pre-sensitization, week 0. The treatment denotes: therapeutic diphenylcyclopropenone sensitization with weekly scalp DPC. The sequencing used whole blood, collected in connection with sensitization to the hapten diphenylcyclopropenone (DPC). These receptor sequences come from a woman in her fifties or sixties with alopecia areata. Some clones in this sample may be carry-over from other donors' samples.

This chain joins TRBV5-1 and TRBJ2-7; tentative D call: TRBD1 (6 bases). Germline CDR1 reads SGHRS; CDR2 reads YFSETQ. Trimming pared 0 bases from V and 7 bases from J, leaving 11 bases between. The CDR3 is 13 residues long. CDR3 amino acids: CASSLAPGEEQYF. CDR3 in DNA: TGCGCCAGCAGCTTGGCTCCAGGGGAAGAGCAGTACTTC.

This clonotype was detected many times. Written as DNA, the CDR3 is TGTGCCAGCAGCAGGACGGACTACGAGCAGTACTTC. Protein: CASSRTDYEQYF. The chain couples TRBV7-9 to TRBJ2-7; D gene ambiguous. This CDR3 contains 12 residues. Germline assignment: CDR1 SEHNR and CDR2 FQNEAQ (reference sequence). V shed 5 bases and J shed 3 bases, with 8 bases lying between them.

This clonotype was observed many times. The gene calls are TRBV3-1 and TRBJ1-1, with a tentative D call TRBD1 (6 bases). Looked up from germline, CDR1 is LGHDT and CDR2 is YNNKEL (reference sequence). The CDR3 runs 14 residues. V lost 4 bases, J lost 11 bases, and 20 bases lay in between. CDR3 loop: CASSRTETGSAAFF. CDR3 DNA: TGTGCCAGCAGCCGGACTGAAACAGGGTCGGCTGCTTTCTTT.

The CDR3 is CASSSVIRQGRKNTEAFF. CDR3 coding DNA: TGTGCCAGCAGCTCAGTTATAAGACAGGGGCGAAAGAACACTGAAGCTTTCTTT. The V and J genes are TRBV7-9 and TRBJ1-1, with TRBD1 matching 8 bases. The germline CDR1 and CDR2 sequences are SEHNR and FQNEAQ (reference sequence). Trimming at V came to 4 bases and at J to 1 base, leaving 14 bases not matched to a gene. The CDR3 runs 18 residues.

This clonotype was seen more than once but under ten times. A junction boundary mismatches the germline segment, possibly from a read error. The chain uses TRBV20-1 and TRBJ2-4; a weak D match, TRBD2 (5 bases). This CDR3 spans 13 amino acids. Looked up from germline, CDR1 is DFQATT and CDR2 is SNEGSKA (reference sequence). The chain's CDR3 is CSAPDLAKNIQYF. For the CDR3, the DNA is TGCAGTGCACCGGACTTAGCCAAAAACATCCAGTACTTC.

This chain joins TRBV3-1 and TRBJ2-7; D is ambiguous. Between the trimmed V and J ends, which lost 3 bases and 4 bases, there was a span of 13 bases. Germline V gene data show CDR1 as LGHDT and CDR2 as YNNKEL (reference sequence). The CDR3 consists of 14 residues. CDR3 residues: CASSQDVRPYEQYF. In DNA form, the CDR3 reads TGTGCCAGCAGCCAGGATGTGCGGCCTTACGAGCAGTACTTC.

The chain has TRBV4-1 and TRBJ2-7; tentatively, D is TRBD2 (7 bases). The V gene's germline CDR1 is MGHRA and CDR2 YSYEKL. V lost 1 base and J lost 2, with 15 bases in between. CDR3 length equals 16 residues. The CDR3 sequence is CASSQVKAGATYEQYF. CDR3 sequence (DNA): TGCGCCAGCAGCCAAGTGAAGGCGGGGGCAACCTACGAGCAGTACTTC.

V usage is TRBV10-3 and J usage is TRBJ1-6; 8 bases map to TRBD1. The CDR3 consists of 14 residues. Germline V gene data show CDR1 as ENHRY and CDR2 as SYGVKD. Unmatched junction bases numbered 7, after V lost 7 bases and J lost 8 bases. The chain's CDR3 is CAINDRGSDSPLHF. Here the CDR3 DNA reads TGTGCCATCAACGACAGGGGTAGTGATTCACCCCTCCACTTT.